This TCR beta chain was retrieved from a study of OX40 agonist ivuxolimab in advanced cancers. Background on the whole study: Ivuxolimab, which targeted the costimulatory receptor OX40 (CD134), was an agonistic, fully human IgG2 monoclonal antibody. Peripheral TCRbeta sequencing aimed to test whether ivuxolimab altered TCR sequence diversity and caused clonal T-cell expansion. A male proportion of approximately 83% and a mean age of around 60 years, ranging from roughly 23 to 79, were recorded for the dose-escalation cohort. Patients were allowed to have had prior anti-PD-1, anti-PD-L1 or anti-CTLA-4 therapy, and around 40% of the dose-escalation patients had previously received checkpoint inhibitors. Of the roughly 52 dose-escalation patients, hepatocellular carcinoma was present in about 19, melanoma in around 15, renal cell carcinoma in 9 and head and neck cancer in 9. Three dose-escalation patients achieved partial responses, one with hepatocellular carcinoma and two with cutaneous melanoma. The monotherapy dose-escalation portion (N of about 50 patients) of the phase I ivuxolimab trial is reported in the paper. Intravenous ivuxolimab was administered to patients every 2 weeks at six dose levels: 0.01, 0.1, 0.3, 1.5, 3 and 10 mg/kg. General study outcomes and caveats: The antigen specificity of the clonally expanded peripheral T cells was not determined. At doses from 0.1 to 3.0 mg/kg, clonal expansion was seen in both CD4+ and CD8+ blood T cells between baseline and week 6. In partial responders in the 0.1-3.0 mg/kg groups, normalized peripheral clonal expansion was found to be among the lowest, especially among CD8+ T cells. Low levels of normalized T-cell clonal expansion were also seen in some patients who did not respond. After ivuxolimab, more expanded clones were found on average in CD8+ T cells than in CD4+ T cells.

The trial excluded patients who had a history of autoimmune disease or who were on systemic immunosuppression. Peripheral blood for TCR sequencing was drawn from every dose cohort at baseline, at cycle 4 day 1 and at cycle 7 day 1. Samples came from an open-label, multicenter, first-in-human phase I dose-escalation trial of ivuxolimab. Adults with locally advanced or metastatic melanoma, renal cell carcinoma, hepatocellular carcinoma or head and neck squamous cell carcinoma were enrolled in the trial. Before TCR sequencing, CD4+ T cells and CD8+ T cells were sorted from peripheral blood as separate populations. With respect to this clone: Its antigen remains undetermined. Base qualities are not provided; no much larger clone lies one nucleotide away.

Genomic DNA was extracted from sorted cells for sequencing of the TCRbeta CDR3 region. The immunoSEQ Assay was used for sequencing of TCRbeta CDR3 regions. TCRdb carries this immuneACCESS record with in-frame sequences only. Its versions omit some clonotypes, under half of them owing to an unresolved V gene in the studies checked, with the rest unexplained. Across this sample there are 90,000 to 100,000 clones, with around 85% seen only once. The top ten hold about 0.82% of the sample. The receptor was isolated from an adult with an advanced solid tumor such as melanoma, head and neck, liver or kidney cancer. This specimen consisted of CD4+ or CD8+ T cells sorted from blood, obtained in a trial of the OX40 agonist ivuxolimab.

The DNA sequence is given as TGTGCCAGTAGTATAGATGGGAAGGCACACCACTATGGCTACACCTTC. Translated, this gives CASSIDGKAHHYGYTF. Rearrangement joined TRBV19 to TRBJ1-2; no D gene is confidently identified. V and J lose 0 bases and 3 bases, and a span of 14 bases separates them. In the germline V gene (reference sequence), CDR1 corresponds to LNHDA and CDR2 to SQIVND. From cysteine to phenylalanine, the CDR3 is 16 amino acids long. The sequence is cut down to CDR3 DNA, 48 bases in frame from base 1. The full variable domain, completed from the reference TRBV19 and TRBJ1-2 proteins outside the CDR3, reads DGGITQSPKYLFRKEGQNVTLSCEQNLNHDAMYWYRQDPGQGLRLIYYSQIVNDFQKGDIAEGYSVSREKKESFPLTVTSAQKNPTAFYLCASSIDGKAHHYGYTFGSGTRLTVV.